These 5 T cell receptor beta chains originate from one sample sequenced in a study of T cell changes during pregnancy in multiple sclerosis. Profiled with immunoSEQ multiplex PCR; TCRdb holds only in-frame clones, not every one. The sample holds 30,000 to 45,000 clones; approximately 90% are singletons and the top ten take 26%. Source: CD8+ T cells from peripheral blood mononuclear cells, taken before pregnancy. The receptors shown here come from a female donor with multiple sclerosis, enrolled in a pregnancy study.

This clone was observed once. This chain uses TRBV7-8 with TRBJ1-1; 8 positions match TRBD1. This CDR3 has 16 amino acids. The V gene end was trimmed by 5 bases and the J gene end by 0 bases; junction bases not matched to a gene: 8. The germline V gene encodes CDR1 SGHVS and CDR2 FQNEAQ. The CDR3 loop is CASSPRTGLMNTEAFF. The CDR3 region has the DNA TGTGCCAGCAGCCCGAGGACAGGGCTCATGAACACTGAAGCTTTCTTT.

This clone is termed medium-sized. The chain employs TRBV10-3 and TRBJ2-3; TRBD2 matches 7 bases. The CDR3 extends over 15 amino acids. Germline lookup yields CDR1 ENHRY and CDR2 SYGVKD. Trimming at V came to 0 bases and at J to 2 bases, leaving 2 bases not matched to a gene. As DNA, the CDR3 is TGTGCCATCAGTGAGTCCCGACTAGCCACAGATACGCAGTATTTT. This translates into CAISESRLATDTQYF.

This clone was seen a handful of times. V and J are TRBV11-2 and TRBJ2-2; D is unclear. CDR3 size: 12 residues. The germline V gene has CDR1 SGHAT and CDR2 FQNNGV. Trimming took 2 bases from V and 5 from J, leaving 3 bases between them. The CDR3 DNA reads TGTGCCAGCAGCTTACAAACCGGGGAGCTGTTTTTT. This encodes CASSLQTGELFF.

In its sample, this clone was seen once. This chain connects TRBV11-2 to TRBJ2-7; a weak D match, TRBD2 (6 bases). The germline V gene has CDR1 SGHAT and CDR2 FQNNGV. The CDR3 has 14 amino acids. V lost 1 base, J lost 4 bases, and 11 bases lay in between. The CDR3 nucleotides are TGTGCCAGCAGCTTAGGATCCGGGGGTTACGAGCAGTACTTC. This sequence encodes CASSLGSGGYEQYF.

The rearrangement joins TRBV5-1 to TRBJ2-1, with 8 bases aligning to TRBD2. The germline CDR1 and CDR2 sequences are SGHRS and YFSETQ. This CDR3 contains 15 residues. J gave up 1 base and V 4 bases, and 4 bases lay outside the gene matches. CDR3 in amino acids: CASSNGLASYNEQFF. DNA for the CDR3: TGCGCCAGCAGCAACGGACTAGCTTCCTACAATGAGCAGTTCTTC.